This T cell receptor (beta chain) was captured by sequencing in a study of cytomegalovirus exposure and HLA in healthy donors. This table comes from immunoSEQ multiplex PCR, and its TCRdb copy is limited to in-frame clones, with some not included. The repertoire consists of some 250,000 clones, with about 90% occurring once and the leading ten covering around 0.34%. The sequenced sample was PBMCs. This sequence was found in a woman younger than 35 in good health and CMV-seronegative.

The CDR3 nucleotides are TGTGCCAGCACCCCCGCTAGCGGACTGAACTACGAGCAGTACGTC. Protein product: CASTPASGLNYEQYV. The chain carries TRBV28 and TRBJ2-7, with 7 bases matching TRBD2. The CDR3 length is 15 residues. Germline assignment: CDR1 MDHEN and CDR2 SYDVKM. V lost 7 bases to trimming and J lost 3 bases; unmatched junction nucleotides: 12.